This T cell receptor (beta chain) stems from a study of blood T cell repertoires in COVID-19. The length of the CDR3 is 15 residues. Libraries were prepared by immunoSEQ multiplex PCR; TCRdb keeps only in-frame clonotypes and omits some of them. Here the sample spans about 300,000 clones, nearly 90% being singletons. This clonotype originated in a woman aged 18 to 35 with acute COVID-19. Sequenced sample: PBMCs or T cells enriched from blood (not recorded which). The J gene is TRBJ2-1, the V gene TRBV21-1; the tabulated D call, TRBD2, remains unverified against the DNA. TRBV21-1 is a pseudogene. In nucleotides, the CDR3 is TGTGCCAGCAGCAAAGTTTCGGGAGGGCCGGATGAGCAGTTCTTC. The encoded protein is CASSKVSGGPDEQFF.